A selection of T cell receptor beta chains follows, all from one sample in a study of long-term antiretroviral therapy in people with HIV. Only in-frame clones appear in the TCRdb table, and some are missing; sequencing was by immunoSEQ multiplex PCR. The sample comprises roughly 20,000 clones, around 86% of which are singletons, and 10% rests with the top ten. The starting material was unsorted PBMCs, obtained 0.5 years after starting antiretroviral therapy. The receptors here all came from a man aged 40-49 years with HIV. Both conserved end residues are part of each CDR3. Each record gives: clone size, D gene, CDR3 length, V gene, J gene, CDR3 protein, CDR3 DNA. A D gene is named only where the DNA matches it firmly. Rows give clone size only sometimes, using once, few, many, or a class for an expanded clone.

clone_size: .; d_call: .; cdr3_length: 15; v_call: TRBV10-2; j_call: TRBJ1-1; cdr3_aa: CASSEANFEGSKAFF; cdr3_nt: TGCGCCAGCAGTGAGGCTAACTTTGAGGGGTCAAAAGCTTTCTTT
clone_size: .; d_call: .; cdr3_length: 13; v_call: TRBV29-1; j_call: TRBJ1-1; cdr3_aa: CSARGGPNTEAFF; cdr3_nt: TGCAGCGCCAGGGGAGGACCAAACACTGAAGCTTTCTTT
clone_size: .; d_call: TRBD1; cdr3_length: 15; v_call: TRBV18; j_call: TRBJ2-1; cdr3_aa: CASSPFEGANNEQFF; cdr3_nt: TGTGCCAGCTCTCCCTTCGAGGGGGCAAACAATGAGCAGTTCTTC
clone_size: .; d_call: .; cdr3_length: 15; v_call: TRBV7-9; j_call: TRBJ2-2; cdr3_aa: CATSAIGGMSGELFF; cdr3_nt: TGTGCCACAAGCGCGATTGGGGGGATGTCCGGGGAGCTGTTTTTT
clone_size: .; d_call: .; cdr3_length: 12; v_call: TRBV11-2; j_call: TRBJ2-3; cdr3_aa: CASSRGTETQYF; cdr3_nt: TGTGCCAGCAGCCGCGGGACTGAGACGCAGTATTTT
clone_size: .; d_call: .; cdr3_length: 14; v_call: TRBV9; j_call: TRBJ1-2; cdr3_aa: CASSAGQPNYGYTF; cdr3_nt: TGTGCCAGCAGCGCCGGACAACCGAACTATGGCTACACCTTC
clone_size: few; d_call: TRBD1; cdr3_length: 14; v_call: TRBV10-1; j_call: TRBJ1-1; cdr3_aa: CASSDTGQGEEAFF; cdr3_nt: TGCGCCAGCAGTGATACGGGCCAGGGGGAAGAAGCTTTCTTT
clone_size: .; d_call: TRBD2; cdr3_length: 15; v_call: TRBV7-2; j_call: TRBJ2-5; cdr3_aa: CASSFGGALQETQYF; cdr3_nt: TGTGCCAGCAGCTTCGGGGGGGCCCTCCAAGAGACCCAGTACTTC
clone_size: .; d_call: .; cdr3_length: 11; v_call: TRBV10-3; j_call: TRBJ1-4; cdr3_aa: CAISDGEKLFF; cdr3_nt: TGTGCCATCAGTGATGGTGAAAAACTGTTTTTT
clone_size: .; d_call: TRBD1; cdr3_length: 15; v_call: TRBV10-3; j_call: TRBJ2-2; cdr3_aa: CATSQGPSNTGELFF; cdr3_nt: TGTGCCACCTCACAGGGGCCTTCGAACACCGGGGAGCTGTTTTTT
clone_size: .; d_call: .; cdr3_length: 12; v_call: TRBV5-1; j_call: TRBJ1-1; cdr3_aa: CASTGERAEAFF; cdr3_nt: TGCGCCAGCACCGGGGAAAGGGCAGAAGCTTTCTTT
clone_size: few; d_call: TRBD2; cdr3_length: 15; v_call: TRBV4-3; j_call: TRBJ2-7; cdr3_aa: CASSHIAGESYEQYF; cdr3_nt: TGCGCCAGCAGCCACATAGCGGGAGAGTCCTACGAGCAGTACTTC
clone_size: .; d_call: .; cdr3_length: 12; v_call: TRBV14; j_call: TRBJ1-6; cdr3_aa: CASSQVGIPLHF; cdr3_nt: TGTGCCAGCAGCCAAGTGGGTATACCCCTCCACTTT
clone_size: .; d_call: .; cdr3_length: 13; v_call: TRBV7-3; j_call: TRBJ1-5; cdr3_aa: CASSLSRNQPQHF; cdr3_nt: TGTGCCAGCAGTCTTTCCCGCAATCAGCCCCAGCATTTT
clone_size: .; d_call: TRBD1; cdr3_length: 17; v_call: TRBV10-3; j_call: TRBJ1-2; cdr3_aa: CAISEARQGPGNYGYTF; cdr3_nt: TGTGCCATCAGTGAGGCCCGACAGGGCCCGGGAAACTATGGCTACACCTTC
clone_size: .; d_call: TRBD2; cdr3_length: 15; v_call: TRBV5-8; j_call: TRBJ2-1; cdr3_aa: CASSLELAVGNEQFF; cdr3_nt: TGTGCCAGCAGCTTGGAACTAGCGGTGGGGAATGAGCAGTTCTTC
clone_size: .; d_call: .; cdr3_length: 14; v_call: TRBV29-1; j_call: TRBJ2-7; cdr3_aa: CSVAPHVQGAEQYF; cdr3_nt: TGCAGCGTTGCACCCCACGTACAGGGAGCCGAGCAGTACTTC
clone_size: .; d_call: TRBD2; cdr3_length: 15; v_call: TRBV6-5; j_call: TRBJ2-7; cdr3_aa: CASSPPGLAGDEQYF; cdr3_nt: TGTGCCAGCAGTCCACCGGGACTAGCGGGAGACGAGCAGTACTTC
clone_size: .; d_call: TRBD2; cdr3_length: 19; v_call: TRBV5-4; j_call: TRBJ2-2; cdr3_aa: CASSLLLAGGGVNTGELFF; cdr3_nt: TGTGCCAGCAGCTTGTTGCTAGCGGGAGGGGGAGTGAACACCGGGGAGCTGTTTTTT
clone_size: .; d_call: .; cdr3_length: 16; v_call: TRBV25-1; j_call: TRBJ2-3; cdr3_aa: CASSEILVGGTDTQYF; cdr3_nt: TGTGCCAGCAGTGAAATCCTAGTTGGTGGCACAGATACGCAGTATTTT
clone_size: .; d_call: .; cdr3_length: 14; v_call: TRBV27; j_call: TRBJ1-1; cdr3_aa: CASSVTAPYTEAFF; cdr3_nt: TGTGCCAGCAGTGTGACAGCCCCCTACACTGAAGCTTTCTTT
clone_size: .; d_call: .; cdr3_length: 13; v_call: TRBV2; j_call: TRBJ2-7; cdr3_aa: CARGRGTTYEQYF; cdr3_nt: TGTGCCAGGGGACGGGGGACAACCTACGAGCAGTACTTC
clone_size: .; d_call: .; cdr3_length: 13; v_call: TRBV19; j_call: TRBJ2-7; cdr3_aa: CASSIGGLYEQYF; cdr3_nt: TGTGCCAGTAGTATTGGAGGTCTCTACGAGCAGTACTTC
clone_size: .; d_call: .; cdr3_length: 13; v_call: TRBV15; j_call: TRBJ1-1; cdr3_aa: CATSRDIFTEAFF; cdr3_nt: TGTGCCACCAGCAGAGATATTTTCACTGAAGCTTTCTTT
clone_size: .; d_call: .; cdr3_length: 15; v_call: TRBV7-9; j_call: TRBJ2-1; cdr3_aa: CASSLVGQGGNEQFF; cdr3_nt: TGTGCCAGCAGTCTAGTGGGCCAAGGGGGCAATGAGCAGTTCTTC
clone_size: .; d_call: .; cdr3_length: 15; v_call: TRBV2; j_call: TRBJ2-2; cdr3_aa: CASGEEGRNTGELFF; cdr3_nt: TGTGCCAGCGGGGAAGAGGGGAGAAACACCGGGGAGCTGTTTTTT
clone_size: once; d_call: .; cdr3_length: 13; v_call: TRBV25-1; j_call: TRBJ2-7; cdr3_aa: CATRPINSYEQYF; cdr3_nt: TGTGCCACACGACCGATAAACTCCTACGAGCAGTACTTC
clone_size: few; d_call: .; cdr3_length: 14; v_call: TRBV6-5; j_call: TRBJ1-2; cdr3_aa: CATYRGAVNYGYTF; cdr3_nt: TGTGCCACCTATAGGGGCGCGGTGAACTATGGCTACACCTTC
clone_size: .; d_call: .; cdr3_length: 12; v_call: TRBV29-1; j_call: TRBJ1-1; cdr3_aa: CSVVNRDKEAFF; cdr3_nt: TGCAGCGTTGTTAACAGGGACAAGGAAGCTTTCTTT
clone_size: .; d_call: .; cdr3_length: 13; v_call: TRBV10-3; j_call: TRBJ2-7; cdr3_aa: CATTGGLAYEQYF; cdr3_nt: TGTGCTACCACGGGTGGTTTGGCCTACGAGCAGTACTTC
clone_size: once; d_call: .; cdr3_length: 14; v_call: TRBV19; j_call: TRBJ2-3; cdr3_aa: CASSITGITDTQYF; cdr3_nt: TGTGCCAGTAGTATTACGGGAATCACAGATACGCAGTATTTT
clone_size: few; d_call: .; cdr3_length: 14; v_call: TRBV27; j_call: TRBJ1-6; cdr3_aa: CASSPSSYNSPLHF; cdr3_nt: TGTGCCAGCAGTCCTAGCTCCTATAATTCACCCCTCCACTTT
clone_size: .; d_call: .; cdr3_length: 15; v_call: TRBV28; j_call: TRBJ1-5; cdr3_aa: CASSLASRVYQPQHF; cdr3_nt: TGTGCCAGCAGTTTAGCCTCAAGGGTATATCAGCCCCAGCATTTT
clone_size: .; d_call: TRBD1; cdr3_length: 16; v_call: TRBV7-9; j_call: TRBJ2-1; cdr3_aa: CASSQGAGQAYNEQFF; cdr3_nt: TGTGCCAGCAGCCAAGGTGCCGGACAGGCCTACAATGAGCAGTTCTTC
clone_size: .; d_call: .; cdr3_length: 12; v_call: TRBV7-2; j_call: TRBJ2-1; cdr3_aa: CASSWSGVGLFF; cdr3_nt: TGTGCCAGCAGCTGGTCCGGGGTTGGGTTATTCTTC
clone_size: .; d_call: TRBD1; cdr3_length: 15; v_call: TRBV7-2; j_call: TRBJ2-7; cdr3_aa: CASSFTGTGTYEQYF; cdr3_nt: TGTGCCAGCAGCTTTACCGGGACAGGAACCTACGAGCAGTACTTC
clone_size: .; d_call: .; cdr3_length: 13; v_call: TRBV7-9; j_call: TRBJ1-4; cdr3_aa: CAAPGATNEKLFF; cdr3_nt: TGTGCCGCGCCAGGGGCAACTAATGAAAAACTGTTTTTT
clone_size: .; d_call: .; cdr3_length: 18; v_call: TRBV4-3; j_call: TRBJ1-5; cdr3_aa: CASSQELARISSNQPQHF; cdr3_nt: TGCGCCAGCAGCCAAGAACTGGCGAGGATCAGTAGCAATCAGCCCCAGCATTTT
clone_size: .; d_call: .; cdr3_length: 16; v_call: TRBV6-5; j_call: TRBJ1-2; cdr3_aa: CASSYYPGRFVNGYTF; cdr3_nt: TGTGCCAGCAGTTACTACCCAGGTCGTTTTGTGAATGGCTACACCTTC
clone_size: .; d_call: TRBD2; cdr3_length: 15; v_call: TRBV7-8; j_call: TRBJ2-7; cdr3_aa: CASSSKREGLWEQYF; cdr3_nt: TGTGCCAGCAGCTCCAAGCGGGAGGGCCTATGGGAGCAGTACTTC
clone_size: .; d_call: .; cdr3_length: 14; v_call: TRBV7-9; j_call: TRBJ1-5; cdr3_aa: CASSKGGNNQPQHF; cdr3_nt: TGTGCCAGCAGCAAGGGGGGAAACAATCAGCCCCAGCATTTT
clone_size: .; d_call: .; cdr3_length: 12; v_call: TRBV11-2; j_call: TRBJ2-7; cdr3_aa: CASSIMSYEQYF; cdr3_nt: TGTGCCAGCTCGATAATGTCCTACGAGCAGTACTTC
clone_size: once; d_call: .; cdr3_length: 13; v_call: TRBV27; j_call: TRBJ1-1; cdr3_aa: CASSPWENTEAFF; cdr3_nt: TGTGCCAGCAGTCCGTGGGAGAACACTGAAGCTTTCTTT